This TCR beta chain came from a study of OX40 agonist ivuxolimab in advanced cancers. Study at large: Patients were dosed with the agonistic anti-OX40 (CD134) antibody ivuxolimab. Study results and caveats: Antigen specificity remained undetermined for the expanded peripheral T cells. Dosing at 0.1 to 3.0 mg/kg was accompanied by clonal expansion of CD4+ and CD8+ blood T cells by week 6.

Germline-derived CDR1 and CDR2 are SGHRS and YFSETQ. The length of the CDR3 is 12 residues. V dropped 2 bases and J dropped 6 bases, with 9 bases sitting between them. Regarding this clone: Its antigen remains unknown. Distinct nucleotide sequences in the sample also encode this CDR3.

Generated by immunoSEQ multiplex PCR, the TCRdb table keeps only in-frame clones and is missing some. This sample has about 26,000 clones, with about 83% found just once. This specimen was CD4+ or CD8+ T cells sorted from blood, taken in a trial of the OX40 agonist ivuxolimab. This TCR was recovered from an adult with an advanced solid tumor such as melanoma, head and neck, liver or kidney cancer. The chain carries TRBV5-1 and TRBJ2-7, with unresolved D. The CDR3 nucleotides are TGCGCCAGCAGCTTAGGATACGGCGAGCAGTACTTC. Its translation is CASSLGYGEQYF.